Below, 5 T cell receptor beta chains from the same sample are listed, as sequenced in a study of blood T cell repertoires in COVID-19. Some clones are missing from TCRdb's copy, which holds only in-frame ones; the method was immunoSEQ multiplex PCR. The data contain roughly 140,000 clones, more than 75% of them singletons. Sequences were obtained from peripheral blood. The source is a human donor in a cohort sampled during active COVID-19.

The CDR3 here is CASSTGSGEQYF. As DNA, the CDR3 is TGTGCCAGCTCGACAGGGTCCGGCGAGCAGTACTTC. The J gene is TRBJ2-7, the V gene TRBV27; 7 bases fit TRBD1. The germline V gene encodes CDR1 MNHEY and CDR2 SMNVEV (reference sequence). V shed 8 bases and J 6 bases; nucleotides not matched to a gene: 7. There are 12 residues in the CDR3.

This chain joins TRBV27 and TRBJ1-2; a weak D match, TRBD1 (5 bases). Trimming cost V 3 bases and J 8 bases, with 13 bases left between them. The CDR3 has 13 amino acids. Germline V gives CDR1 MNHEY, CDR2 SMNVEV (reference sequence). CDR3 DNA: TGTGCCAGCAGTTTGAATCGGGGGAGCGGCTACACCTTC. Translating gives CASSLNRGSGYTF.

The chain is built from TRBV1 and TRBJ2-7; the table's D call, TRBD2, was not checked against the DNA. TRBV1 is deemed a pseudogene. The length of the CDR3 is 15 residues. The CDR3 reads CTSSHIWGGSYEQYF. DNA for the CDR3: TGCACCAGCAGCCATATATGGGGGGGCTCCTACGAGCAGTACTTC.

The J gene is TRBJ1-6, the V gene TRBV18, with D unresolved. The germline V gene encodes CDR1 KGHSH and CDR2 LQKENI. Trimming left V 3 bases short and J 8 bases short, with 8 bases between. This CDR3 region has 13 residues. CDR3 nucleotides: TGTGCCAGCTCACCTAGGGAGGATTCACCCCTCCACTTT. Its protein is CASSPREDSPLHF.

This clone was seen a single time. CDR3 DNA: TGTGCCAGTACTCCACAGGGGACCGGCACAGATACGCAGTATTTT. The encoded protein is CASTPQGTGTDTQYF. This chain links TRBV19 with TRBJ2-3; 7 bases match TRBD1. The V gene's germline CDR1 is LNHDA and CDR2 SQIVND (reference sequence). This CDR3 comprises 15 residues. V shed 7 bases and J 1 base; nucleotides not matched to a gene: 8.